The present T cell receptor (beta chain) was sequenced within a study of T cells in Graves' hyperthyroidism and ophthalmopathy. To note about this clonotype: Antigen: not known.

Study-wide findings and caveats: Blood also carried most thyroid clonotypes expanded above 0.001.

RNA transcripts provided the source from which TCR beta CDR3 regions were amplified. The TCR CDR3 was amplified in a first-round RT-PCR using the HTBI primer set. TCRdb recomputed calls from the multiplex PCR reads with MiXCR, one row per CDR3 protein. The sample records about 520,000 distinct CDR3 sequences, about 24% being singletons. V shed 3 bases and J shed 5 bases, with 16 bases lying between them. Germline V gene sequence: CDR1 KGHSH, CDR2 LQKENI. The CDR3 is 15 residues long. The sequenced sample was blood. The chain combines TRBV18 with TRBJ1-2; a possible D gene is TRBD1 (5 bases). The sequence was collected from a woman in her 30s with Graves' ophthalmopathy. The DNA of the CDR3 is TGTGCCAGCTCACCCGCCTTAGGGGCGGAATATGGCTACACCTTC. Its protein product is CASSPALGAEYGYTF.